Described below is a single T cell receptor (beta chain) sequence and its context. This entry comes from a study of blood T cell repertoires in COVID-19. Study summary: Material from acute and convalescent COVID-19 was sourced from the United States, Italy and Spain.

Authors' analysis steps: Quantification of nucleated cells was approximated via reference gene primer amplification. Sequenced by immunoSEQ multiplex PCR; TCRdb stores in-frame clones only, minus some. The DNA gave D and trimming, while V, J and clone size come from that table. This sample has 100,000 to 150,000 clones, with around two thirds found just once. The V end was cut by 2 bases, the J end by 5 bases, with 9 bases between. The CDR3 length is 13 residues. In germline, CDR1 is MNHEY, CDR2 SVGAGI. The clonotype was recovered from a woman in her 70s with acute or convalescent COVID-19. The sample comprised peripheral blood. V and J are TRBV6-5 and TRBJ2-5; D perhaps matches TRBD2 (6 bases). CDR3 coding DNA: TGTGCCAGCAGTTACGGGGGGATTGAGACCCAGTACTTC. This codes for CASSYGGIETQYF.